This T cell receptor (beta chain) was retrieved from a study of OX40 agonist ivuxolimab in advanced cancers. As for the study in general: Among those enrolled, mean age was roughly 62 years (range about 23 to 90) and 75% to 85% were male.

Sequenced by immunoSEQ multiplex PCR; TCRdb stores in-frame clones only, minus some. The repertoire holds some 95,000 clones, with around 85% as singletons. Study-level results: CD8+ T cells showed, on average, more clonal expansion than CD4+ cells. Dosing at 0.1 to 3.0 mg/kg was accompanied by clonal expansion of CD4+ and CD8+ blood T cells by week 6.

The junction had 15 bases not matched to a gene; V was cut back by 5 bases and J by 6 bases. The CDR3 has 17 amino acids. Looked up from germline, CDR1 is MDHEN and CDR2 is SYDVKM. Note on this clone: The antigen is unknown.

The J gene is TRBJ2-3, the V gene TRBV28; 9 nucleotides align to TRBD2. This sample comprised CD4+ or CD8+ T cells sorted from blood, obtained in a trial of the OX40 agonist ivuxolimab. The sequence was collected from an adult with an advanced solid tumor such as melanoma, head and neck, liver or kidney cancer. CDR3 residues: CASSDYYGSGGTDTQYF. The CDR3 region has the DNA TGTGCCAGCAGTGACTATTATGGTAGCGGGGGAACGGATACGCAGTATTTT. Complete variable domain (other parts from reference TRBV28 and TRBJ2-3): DVKVTQSSRYLVKRTGEKVFLECVQDMDHENMFWYRQDPGLGLRLIYFSYDVKMKEKGDIPEGYSVSREKKERFSLILESASTNQTSMYLCASSDYYGSGGTDTQYFGPGTRLTVL.